These 2 T cell receptor beta chains originate from one sample sequenced in a study of T-cell memory formation after mild COVID-19. Using its own MiXCR run on the 5' RACE reads, TCRdb lists one record per CDR3 protein. The data contain 500,000 to 600,000 distinct CDR3 sequences, approximately 18% of them singletons. The material sequenced was PBMCs or a T cell subset sorted from them (not recorded which). The receptors shown here come from an adult woman who had mild COVID-19 (a few samples of this study predate the infection). Cell type and time point are not known.

V is TRBV9 and J is TRBJ1-1; no definite D call. The CDR3 totals 16 residues. From germline, CDR1 is SGDLS and CDR2 YYNGEE. V gave up 0 bases and J gave up 3 bases, with 15 bases separating them. As DNA, the CDR3 is TGTGCCAGCAGCGTAGCGTCGACGAGGGTCGACACTGAAGCTTTCTTT. This sequence encodes CASSVASTRVDTEAFF.

The chain has TRBV12-3 or TRBV12-4 and TRBJ1-2; possible D gene TRBD1, 5 bases. Between the trimmed V and J ends, which lost 3 bases and 0 bases, there was a span of 11 bases. The CDR3 length is 15 residues. The CDR3 is CASSFWDRPNYGYTF. CDR3 nucleotide sequence: TGTGCCAGCAGTTTCTGGGACCGGCCTAACTATGGCTACACCTTC.